The rows below give T cell receptor beta chains drawn from one sample of a study of human T cells and chemical hapten exposure. MiXCR, run by TCRdb on the RACE reads, gives a single entry per CDR3 protein. This table holds roughly 70,000 distinct CDR3 sequences, approximately 9.8% found once. The sequencing here drew on whole blood, taken in connection with sensitization to the hapten diphenylcyclopropenone (DPC). These receptors originate from a woman aged 35 to 49 with alopecia areata. Some clones in this sample may be carry-over from other donors' samples. CDR3s leave out the opening cysteine and the closing phenylalanine or tryptophan. Fields, in order: J gene, V gene, CDR3 length, CDR3 protein.

TRBJ1-5,TRBV7-2,12,ASSGRNYNQPQH
TRBJ1-1,TRBV3-1,13,ASSQASLANTEAF
TRBJ2-2,TRBV4-2,11,ASSRANTGELF
TRBJ2-3,TRBV5-1,13,ASSSPGVTTDTQY
TRBJ1-5,TRBV19,15,ASSIRGAKRSNQPQH
TRBJ1-1,TRBV4-1,14,ASSQGPTGDNTEAF
TRBJ1-4,TRBV7-9,12,ASSPTGKVEKLF
TRBJ1-3,TRBV29-1,11,SVVPIAPYTIY
TRBJ1-1,TRBV10-1,11,ASSELNNTEAF
TRBJ2-1,TRBV21-1,13,ASSPPNGAYNEQF
TRBJ2-1,TRBV3-1,13,ASSPTGGGGGEQF
TRBJ1-2,TRBV29-1,9,SVDLVYGYT
TRBJ2-3,TRBV20-1,15,SAPYVGTAGRTDTQY
TRBJ2-7,TRBV4-3,12,ASSLRDGSYEQY
TRBJ2-7,TRBV2,11,ASSDPGSYEQY
TRBJ1-1,TRBV29-1,15,SVEGWDRGREDTEAF
TRBJ1-2,TRBV4-3,16,ASSQEVWGQGRYYGYT
TRBJ2-7,TRBV7-2,12,ASSRFGTAYEQY
TRBJ1-1,TRBV5-1,13,ASSQQRLMNTEAF
TRBJ1-2,TRBV5-1,13,ASSFDRGDFYGYT
TRBJ1-1,TRBV6-5,13,ASSFLRGGYTEAF
TRBJ1-6,TRBV7-2,14,ASSLVGGSYNSPLH
TRBJ1-1,TRBV12-3/TRBV12-4,13,ASTSSRGGDAEAF
TRBJ2-1,TRBV5-5,14,ASSPGTTLTYNEQF
TRBJ2-7,TRBV11-2,12,ASSLDLNGGEQY
TRBJ2-1,TRBV5-4,11,ASSLRGIDEQF
TRBJ1-2,TRBV3-1,14,ASSQVGDTYNYGYT
TRBJ2-5,TRBV7-6,12,ASSLAPQGETQY
TRBJ1-1,TRBV7-3,13,ASSLTGQDNTEAF
TRBJ1-2,TRBV6-6,14,ASSWWEGATNYGYT
TRBJ2-1,TRBV4-1,10,ASSQDLGIKF
TRBJ1-2,TRBV12-3/TRBV12-4,11,ASRPGHNYGYT
TRBJ2-5,TRBV4-2,13,ASSRTLTYQETQY
TRBJ1-6,TRBV12-3/TRBV12-4,12,ASSPRGQASPLH
TRBJ1-2,TRBV12-3/TRBV12-4,13,ASSLLFGQGSGYT
TRBJ1-2,TRBV27,14,ASSLRRDSPLYGYT
TRBJ1-1,TRBV13,15,ASSFPPGQGALAEAF
TRBJ2-1,TRBV29-1,8,SVDRGRGF
TRBJ2-6,TRBV7-2,14,ASSLVGPSGANVLT
TRBJ2-5,TRBV5-1,12,ASSLEEGWETQY
TRBJ2-2,TRBV7-2,13,ASSLSSGYTGELF
TRBJ2-7,TRBV7-2,14,ASSLEAGTSSYEQY
TRBJ1-2,TRBV18,13,ASSPAGQGLYGYT
TRBJ1-6,TRBV7-2,14,ASSFLRSSYNSPLH
TRBJ1-1,TRBV11-1,15,ASRPGHQGDYTTEAF
TRBJ2-3,TRBV5-1,14,ASSLGIAGDTDTQY
TRBJ1-1,TRBV6-5,10,ASSSTGTEAF
TRBJ2-7,TRBV6-1,11,ASRRTVTYEQY
TRBJ2-5,TRBV7-9,13,ASSLVHGYLRAQY
TRBJ1-2,TRBV18,14,ASSLGTDATNYGYT
TRBJ2-1,TRBV5-6,13,ASSFRGVSYNEQF